These 29 T cell receptor beta chains were all obtained from the same sample, sequenced in a study of blood T cell repertoires in COVID-19. The repertoire was sequenced with immunoSEQ multiplex PCR; TCRdb's copy has only in-frame clones and lacks some. This sample carries about 62,000 clones, about nine tenths of them seen once, and the ten largest clones take 1.3%. The specimen sequenced was peripheral blood. The source is a woman of 80 years or more with acute or convalescent COVID-19.

A remark on this clone: Relative to the germline gene, one junction end is altered; a read error may explain this. This chain connects TRBV19 to TRBJ1-4; 9 bases align to TRBD1. This CDR3 has 13 amino acids. Germline V gene data show CDR1 as LNHDA and CDR2 as SQIVND (reference sequence). DNA of the CDR3: TGTGCCAGTACCACCGACAGGGGGGAGGATTCGGAATTT. Amino acid sequence: CASTTDRGEDSEF.

This sequence joins TRBV7-9 and TRBJ2-7; the match to TRBD1 covers 7 bases. Germline trimming cut 1 base from V and 5 bases from J; bases unmatched to any gene: 8. Germline V gene sequence: CDR1 SEHNR, CDR2 FQNEAQ (reference sequence). This CDR3 spans 15 amino acids. The CDR3 protein is CASSLGNRGAHEQYF. The CDR3 DNA sequence: TGTGCCAGCAGCTTAGGTAACAGGGGAGCGCACGAGCAGTACTTC.

The chain recombines TRBV12-3 or TRBV12-4 with TRBJ1-4; D may be TRBD1 (6 bases). V gave up 5 bases and J gave up 7 bases, with 11 bases separating them. The CDR3 runs 13 residues. CDR3 protein: CASSTQGTEKLFF. The CDR3 DNA is TGTGCCAGCAGTACACAGGGCACTGAAAAACTGTTTTTT.

The chain joins TRBV5-1 to TRBJ2-2; D perhaps matches TRBD1 (6 bases). V lost 4 bases, J lost 0 bases, and 10 bases lay in between. The CDR3 sequence is 15 residues long. The germline gives CDR1 SGHRS, CDR2 YFSETQ. CDR3 coding DNA: TGCGCCAGCAGCCCCACAGGGTCGAACACCGGGGAGCTGTTTTTT. Translation gives CASSPTGSNTGELFF.

The rearrangement joins TRBV10-3 to TRBJ2-1; TRBD2 matches 8 bases. There are 14 residues in the CDR3. Germline values: CDR1 ENHRY, CDR2 SYGVKD. V gave up 6 bases and J gave up 2 bases; unmatched junction bases: 3. CDR3 sequence: CAIRDGGAYNEQFF. The CDR3 DNA reads as TGTGCCATCAGGGACGGGGGGGCCTACAATGAGCAGTTCTTC.

The chain uses TRBV7-3 and TRBJ2-2; a weak D match, TRBD1 (5 bases). Germline values: CDR1 SGHTA, CDR2 FQGTGA. V was clipped by 5 bases and J by 7 bases, with 8 bases between them. This CDR3 spans 12 amino acids. The CDR3 here is CASSRQRGELFF. The CDR3 DNA reads TGTGCCAGCAGCCGACAGCGCGGGGAGCTGTTTTTT.

This clone was seen a handful of times. This chain connects TRBV5-1 to TRBJ2-1, with D unclear. This CDR3 has 13 amino acids. Trimming removed 3 bases from V and 7 bases from J, with 11 bases in between. Germline V gene lookup returns CDR1 SGHRS and CDR2 YFSETQ. This chain's CDR3 is CASSWSPGNEQFF. CDR3 sequence (DNA): TGCGCCAGCAGCTGGTCGCCCGGGAATGAGCAGTTCTTC.

The V gene is TRBV10-2, the J gene TRBJ2-7; 10 bases agree with TRBD2. Losses at the gene ends were 6 bases for V and 0 bases for J; bases not matched to a gene: 5. The CDR3 has 15 residues. Germline V lookup: CDR1 WSHSY, CDR2 SAAADI. The CDR3 is CASRLAGGSSYEQYF. The CDR3 bases are TGCGCCAGCAGATTAGCGGGAGGTAGCTCCTACGAGCAGTACTTC.

The rearrangement uses TRBV7-9 and TRBJ1-3; D ambiguous. Trimming took off 4 bases at V and 0 bases at J, with 10 bases between the two ends. This CDR3 contains 15 residues. Per germline, CDR1 SEHNR and CDR2 FQNEAQ (reference sequence). The CDR3 nucleotides are TGTGCCAGCAGCTCAGACAAAAGCTCTGGAAACACCATATATTTT. It yields the protein CASSSDKSSGNTIYF.

This chain connects TRBV11-2 to TRBJ1-6, with a weak D call TRBD1 (5 bases). The CDR3 is 14 residues long. The V end lost 3 bases, the J end lost 9 bases, and 12 bases lay between the germline ends. Germline CDR1 SGHAT, CDR2 FQNNGV. The CDR3 is CASSFGGTGSPLHF. The CDR3 DNA is TGTGCCAGCAGCTTTGGCGGGACGGGTTCACCCCTCCACTTT. The variable domain in full, with the rest retrieved from reference TRBV11-2 and TRBJ1-6, is EAGVAQSPRYKIIEKRQSVAFWCNPISGHATLYWYQQILGQGPKLLIQFQNNGVVDDSQLPKDRFSAERLKGVDSTLKIQPAKLEDSAVYLCASSFGGTGSPLHFGNGTRLTVT.

The V call is TRBV19, the J call TRBJ2-5, with TRBD2 matching 8 bases. The CDR3 spans 15 residues. The germline V gene encodes CDR1 LNHDA and CDR2 SQIVND (reference sequence). After removal of 2 bases from V and 5 bases from J, the junction contained 7 bases not matched to a gene. Here the CDR3 DNA reads TGTGCCAGTAGTATACCCGGGAGGGTTGAGGAGACCCAGTACTTC. Residues: CASSIPGRVEETQYF.

J is TRBJ2-1 and V is TRBV4-3, with 8 bases matching TRBD2. CDR1 is LGHNA and CDR2 is YSLEER in the germline V gene. Unmatched junction bases numbered 4, after V lost 4 bases and J lost 2 bases. The CDR3 contains 15 residues. CDR3 sequence (DNA): TGCGCCAGCAGCCTTACGGGGGGGACCTACAATGAGCAGTTCTTC. Residues: CASSLTGGTYNEQFF.

The sample holds one count of this clone. The rearrangement links TRBV9 to TRBJ1-1, with a weak D call TRBD1 (5 bases). V lost 4 bases and J 4 bases, leaving 17 bases between the germline ends. CDR3 length equals 15 residues. The germline V gene has CDR1 SGDLS and CDR2 YYNGEE. CDR3 amino acids: CASSYGGVQGTEAFF. DNA of the CDR3: TGTGCCAGCAGCTATGGGGGGGTCCAGGGCACTGAAGCTTTCTTT.

This rearrangement joins TRBV27 to TRBJ1-1, with no clear D. CDR3 size: 14 residues. Per the germline V gene, CDR1 is MNHEY and CDR2 is SMNVEV (reference sequence). Trimming stripped 4 bases from V and 6 bases from J, with 15 bases between. DNA for the CDR3: TGTGCCAGCAGTTCATGGAGGGATACGGCTGAAGCTTTCTTT. Protein: CASSSWRDTAEAFF.

The genes are TRBV7-9 and TRBJ2-7; 13 nucleotides agree with TRBD2. The V and J ends lost 5 bases and 2 bases, in that order; junction bases with no gene match: 9. The CDR3 is 17 residues long. The germline gives CDR1 SEHNR, CDR2 FQNEAQ (reference sequence). CDR3 region: CASSPHRLAGGTYEQYF. The CDR3 coding sequence is TGTGCCAGCAGCCCTCACCGACTAGCGGGAGGCACCTACGAGCAGTACTTC.

The CDR3 bases are TGTGCCAGCAGCTTATTCCTGACAGGGGGCGGCAGCTACGAGCAGTACTTC. It yields the protein CASSLFLTGGGSYEQYF. The rearrangement joins TRBV5-4 to TRBJ2-7, with 10 bases lining up with TRBD1. Germline V gene data show CDR1 as SGHNT and CDR2 as YYREEE (reference sequence). This CDR3 has 17 amino acids. V lost 2 bases and J lost 3; bases outside the gene matches: 11.

This chain connects TRBV2 to TRBJ2-5, with D hard to call. Trimming cost V 4 bases and J 5 bases, with 11 bases left between them. CDR3 length equals 13 residues. The germline V gene has CDR1 SNHLY and CDR2 FYNNEI. In DNA, the CDR3 is TGTGCCAGCAGTGGGCAGGCTGTTGAGACCCAGTACTTC. It specifies CASSGQAVETQYF.

CDR3 region: CASSAGYEQYF. As DNA, the CDR3 is TGTGCCAGCAGTGCAGGCTACGAGCAGTACTTC. V usage is TRBV2 and J usage is TRBJ2-7; D is unclear. Germline V CDR1 and CDR2: SNHLY, FYNNEI. The CDR3 totals 11 residues. Deletions cut 4 bases from V and 3 bases from J, with 4 bases between.

This clone was seen only once. V gene TRBV19 combines with J gene TRBJ2-2; D is ambiguous. Germline V gene sequence: CDR1 LNHDA, CDR2 SQIVND (reference sequence). The germline V and J ends were trimmed by 3 bases and 5 bases, with 13 bases remaining between them. This CDR3 comprises 15 residues. This CDR3 reads CASSMATRPTGELFF. The CDR3 region has the DNA TGTGCCAGTAGTATGGCCACCCGCCCTACCGGGGAGCTGTTTTTT. The whole variable domain, filled in from reference TRBV19 and TRBJ2-2, reads DGGITQSPKYLFRKEGQNVTLSCEQNLNHDAMYWYRQDPGQGLRLIYYSQIVNDFQKGDIAEGYSVSREKKESFPLTVTSAQKNPTAFYLCASSMATRPTGELFFGEGSRLTVL.

The V call is TRBV6-6, the J call TRBJ1-3; D is perhaps TRBD1 (5 bases). This CDR3 comprises 14 residues. Germline V CDR1 and CDR2: MNHNY, SVGAGI (reference sequence). The germline V and J ends were trimmed by 6 bases and 1 base, with 10 bases remaining between them. CDR3 loop: CASRQQESGNTIYF. CDR3 bases: TGTGCCAGCAGACAACAGGAATCTGGAAACACCATATATTTT.

This chain links TRBV2 with TRBJ1-5; no clear D. The CDR3 length is 12 residues. The ends were cut back, 9 bases at V and 0 bases at J, with 6 bases in the middle. Germline loops: CDR1 SNHLY, CDR2 FYNNEI. CDR3 DNA: TGTGCCAGTTCGTATAGCAATCAGCCCCAGCATTTT. Its protein is CASSYSNQPQHF.

The chain carries TRBV18 and TRBJ1-4, with D perhaps TRBD1 (5 bases). Germline V lookup: CDR1 KGHSH, CDR2 LQKENI. Trimming shortened V by 3 bases and J by 6 bases, and 17 bases separated the two germline ends. This CDR3 has 16 amino acids. This CDR3 reads CASSPSIVLTDEKLFF. The CDR3 DNA reads as TGTGCCAGCTCACCTTCGATTGTCTTGACAGATGAAAAACTGTTTTTT.

CDR3 sequence (DNA): TGTGCCAGCTTAACCGGGGATAGATACAATGAGCAGTTCTTC. This gives the protein CASLTGDRYNEQFF. The chain employs TRBV18 and TRBJ2-1; D might be TRBD2 (5 bases). This CDR3 has 14 residues. Deletions cut 7 bases from V and 4 bases from J, with 14 bases between. Germline V lookup: CDR1 KGHSH, CDR2 LQKENI. Drawing the rest from reference TRBV18 and TRBJ2-1, the complete variable domain is NAGVMQNPRHLVRRRGQEARLRCSPMKGHSHVYWYRQLPEEGLKFMVYLQKENIIDESGMPKERFSAEFPKEGPSILRIQQVVRGDSAAYFCASLTGDRYNEQFFGPGTRLTVL.

This rearrangement joins TRBV6-2 or TRBV6-3 to TRBJ1-6, with TRBD1 matching 7 bases. The CDR3 totals 14 residues. The germline V gene has CDR1 MNHEY and CDR2 SVGEGT. With 4 bases clipped from V and 7 bases from J, the junction kept 4 bases outside the gene matches. CDR3 sequence: CASSSRQGNSPLHF. Written as DNA, the CDR3 is TGTGCCAGCAGTTCCCGACAGGGAAATTCACCCCTCCACTTT.

This clone appeared once. J is TRBJ1-6 and V is TRBV5-1; D remains ambiguous. The germline V gene encodes CDR1 SGHRS and CDR2 YFSETQ. The germline V and J ends were trimmed by 2 bases and 7 bases, with 16 bases remaining between them. The CDR3 loop spans 16 amino acids. CDR3: CASSFTDFNGNSPLHF. DNA of the CDR3: TGCGCCAGCAGCTTCACGGACTTCAATGGGAATTCACCCCTCCACTTT.

V and J are TRBV19 and TRBJ1-3; D may be TRBD1 (5 bases). Germline CDR1 is LNHDA and CDR2 is SQIVND (reference sequence). Trimming cost V 7 bases and J 6 bases, with 22 bases left between them. There are 16 residues in the CDR3. CDR3 sequence: CASNPRPGRGQNTIYF. CDR3 nucleotide sequence: TGTGCCAGTAACCCAAGACCCGGGAGGGGCCAAAACACCATATATTTT.

This chain connects TRBV27 to TRBJ2-4; 9 bases are shared with TRBD1. This CDR3 has 16 amino acids. Germline loops: CDR1 MNHEY, CDR2 SMNVEV (reference sequence). V shed 5 bases, J shed 0 bases, and the junction held 5 bases outside the gene matches. The CDR3 spells CASSPGTGLAKNIQYF. The DNA of the CDR3 is TGTGCCAGCAGTCCGGGGACAGGGCTAGCCAAAAACATTCAGTACTTC.

This clone was seen a single time. V usage is TRBV19 and J usage is TRBJ1-6; 8 bases fit TRBD1. Germline trimming cut 9 bases from V and 9 bases from J; bases unmatched to any gene: 10. The CDR3 extends over 14 amino acids. CDR1 and CDR2 from the germline V gene are LNHDA and SQIVND (reference sequence). CDR3 nucleotide sequence: TGTGCCAGCGTGGATGGACAGGGCGGTTCACCCCTCCACTTT. Translating gives CASVDGQGGSPLHF. Looking up the rest from reference TRBV19 and TRBJ1-6 gives the full variable domain: DGGITQSPKYLFRKEGQNVTLSCEQNLNHDAMYWYRQDPGQGLRLIYYSQIVNDFQKGDIAEGYSVSREKKESFPLTVTSAQKNPTAFYLCASVDGQGGSPLHFGNGTRLTVT.

The rearrangement links TRBV5-4 to TRBJ1-1; no clear D gene. Germline CDR1 reads SGHNT; CDR2 reads YYREEE (reference sequence). V lost 3 bases and J 1 base, leaving 13 bases between the germline ends. The CDR3 is made up of 15 amino acids. The CDR3 DNA sequence: TGTGCCAGCAGCTCTCAACGGGTCGGGAACACTGAAGCTTTCTTT. Its translation is CASSSQRVGNTEAFF.